In its sample, the clone carrying this TCR beta chain was seen once. What it binds is unknown. The CDR3 sequence is 14 residues long. Deletions cut 0 bases from V and 4 bases from J, with 7 bases between. Looked up from germline, CDR1 is MNHEY and CDR2 is SMNVEV (reference sequence). The sample originates from a study of radiotherapy plus CTLA-4 blockade in lung cancer. Study-wide findings and caveats: Together with interferon-beta, which increased in serum after radiation, early dynamic changes in blood T cell clones were reportedly the best predictors of response.

Method: immunoSEQ multiplex PCR; TCRdb's copy keeps in-frame clones and lacks some. The sample yields 90,000 to 100,000 clones, approximately 80% seen once. The sequenced sample was peripheral blood, obtained from a patient treated with radiotherapy plus ipilimumab. This TCR was sampled from a human donor with non-small cell lung cancer that progressed on radiotherapy plus ipilimumab. This chain links TRBV27 with TRBJ1-3; D call uncertain. The CDR3 DNA follows: TGTGCCAGCAGTTTATCGGTCCAGGGAAACACCATATATTTT. Its protein product is CASSLSVQGNTIYF.